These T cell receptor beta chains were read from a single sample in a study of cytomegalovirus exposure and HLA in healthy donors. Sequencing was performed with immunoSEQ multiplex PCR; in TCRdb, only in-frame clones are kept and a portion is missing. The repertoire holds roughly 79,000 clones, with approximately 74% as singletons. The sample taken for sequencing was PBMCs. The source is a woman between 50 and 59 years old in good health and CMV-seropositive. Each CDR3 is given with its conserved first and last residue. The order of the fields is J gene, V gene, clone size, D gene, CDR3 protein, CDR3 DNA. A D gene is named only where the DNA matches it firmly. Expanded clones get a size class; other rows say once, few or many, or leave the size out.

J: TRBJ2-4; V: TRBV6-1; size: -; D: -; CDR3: CASRLQVAKNIQYF; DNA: TGTGCCAGCAGACTACAGGTAGCCAAAAACATTCAGTACTTC
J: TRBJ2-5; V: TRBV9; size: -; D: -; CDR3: CASSVGREETQYF; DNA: TGTGCCAGCAGCGTAGGGAGGGAAGAGACCCAGTACTTC
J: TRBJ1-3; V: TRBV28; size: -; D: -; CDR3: CASSSSSGFRNTIYF; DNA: TGTGCCAGCAGTTCTTCCTCGGGGTTTCGAAACACCATATATTTT
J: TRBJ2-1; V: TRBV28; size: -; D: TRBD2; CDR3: CASSLLLAGGQGEQFF; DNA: TGTGCCAGCAGTTTATTACTAGCGGGAGGGCAGGGTGAGCAGTTCTTC
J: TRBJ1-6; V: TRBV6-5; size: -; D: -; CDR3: CASRSTGNSPLHF; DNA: TGTGCCAGCAGGAGTACGGGGAATTCACCCCTCCACTTT
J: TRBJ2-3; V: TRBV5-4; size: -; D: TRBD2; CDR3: CASSLLSGSTDTQYF; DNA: TGTGCCAGCAGCTTGCTTAGCGGGAGCACAGATACGCAGTATTTT
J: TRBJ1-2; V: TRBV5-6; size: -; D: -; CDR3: CASSLGGMQYGYTF; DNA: TGTGCCAGCAGCTTGGGAGGGATGCAGTATGGCTACACCTTC
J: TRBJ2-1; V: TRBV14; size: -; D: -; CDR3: CASSQVTFQSYNEQFF; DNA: TGTGCCAGCAGCCAAGTGACTTTCCAATCCTACAATGAGCAGTTCTTC
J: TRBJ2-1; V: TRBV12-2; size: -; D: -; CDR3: CASRQVTTLTYNEQFF; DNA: TGTGCAAGTCGCCAGGTGACTACTCTCACCTACAATGAGCAGTTCTTC
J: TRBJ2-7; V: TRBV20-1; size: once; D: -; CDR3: CSASTYEQYF; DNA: TGCAGTGCTAGCACCTACGAGCAGTACTTC
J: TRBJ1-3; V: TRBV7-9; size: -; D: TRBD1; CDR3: CASSSTGIAGNTIYF; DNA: TGTGCCAGCAGCTCGACAGGGATCGCTGGAAACACCATATATTTT
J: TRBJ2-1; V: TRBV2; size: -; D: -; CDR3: CASSERAYNEQFF; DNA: TGTGCCAGCAGTGAACGAGCCTACAATGAGCAGTTCTTC
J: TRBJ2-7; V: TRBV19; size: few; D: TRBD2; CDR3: CASRLAGEQYF; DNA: TGTGCCAGTAGACTAGCGGGGGAGCAGTACTTC
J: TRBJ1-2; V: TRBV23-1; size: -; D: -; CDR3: CASSRTLGRCSNGYTF; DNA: TGCGCCAGCAGTCGGACATTAGGGCGTTGTTCGAATGGCTACACCTTC
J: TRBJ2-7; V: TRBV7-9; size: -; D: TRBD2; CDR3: CASSLPSGRNEQYF; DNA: TGTGCCAGCAGCTTACCTAGCGGGAGAAACGAGCAGTACTTC
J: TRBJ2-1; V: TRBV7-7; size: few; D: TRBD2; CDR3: CASSSGLAGSKVF; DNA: TGTGCTAGCAGTTCGGGACTAGCGGGGAGTAAGGTCTTC
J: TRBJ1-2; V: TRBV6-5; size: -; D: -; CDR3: CASSSGGANYGYTF; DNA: TGTGCCAGCAGTTCGGGGGGGGCTAACTATGGCTACACCTTC
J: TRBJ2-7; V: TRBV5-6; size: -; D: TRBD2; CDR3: CASSLSGSDYEQYF; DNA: TGTGCCAGCAGCCTCAGCGGGAGCGACTACGAGCAGTACTTC
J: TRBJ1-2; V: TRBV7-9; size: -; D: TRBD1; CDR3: CASTSTGGNYGYTF; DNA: TGTGCCAGCACCTCAACAGGGGGCAACTATGGCTACACCTTC
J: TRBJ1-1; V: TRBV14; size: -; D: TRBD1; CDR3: CASSRDRGNTEAFF; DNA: TGTGCCAGCAGCCGCGACAGGGGAAACACTGAAGCTTTCTTT
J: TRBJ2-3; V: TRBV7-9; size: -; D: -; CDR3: CANGGSADTQYF; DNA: TGTGCCAACGGAGGGAGCGCAGATACGCAGTATTTT
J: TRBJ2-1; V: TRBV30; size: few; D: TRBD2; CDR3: CAWEAGGPWNEQFF; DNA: TGTGCCTGGGAAGCGGGAGGGCCTTGGAATGAGCAGTTCTTC
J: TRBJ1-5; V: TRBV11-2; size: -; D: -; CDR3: CASSMTGNQPQHF; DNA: TGTGCCAGCAGCATGACAGGCAATCAGCCCCAGCATTTT
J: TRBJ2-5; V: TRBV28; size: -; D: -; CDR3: CASSTTVRGETQYF; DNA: TGTGCCAGCAGTACCACAGTCCGAGGGGAGACCCAGTACTTC
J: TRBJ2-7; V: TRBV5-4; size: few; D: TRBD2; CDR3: CASSRRLREGPSSYEQYF; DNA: TGTGCCAGCAGCCGAAGGCTGCGGGAGGGCCCGAGCTCCTACGAGCAGTACTTC
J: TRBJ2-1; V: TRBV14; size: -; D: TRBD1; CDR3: CASSQVVLRDRGYYNEQFF; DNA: TGTGCCAGCAGCCAAGTTGTACTCCGGGACAGGGGCTACTACAATGAGCAGTTCTTC
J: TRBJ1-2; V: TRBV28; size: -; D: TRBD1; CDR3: CASTQLRQGFKTYYGYTF; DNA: TGTGCCAGCACCCAACTCCGACAGGGATTCAAAACGTACTATGGCTACACCTTC
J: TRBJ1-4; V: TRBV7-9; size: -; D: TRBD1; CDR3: CASSLVLTGGVNEKLFF; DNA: TGTGCCAGCAGCTTAGTCCTAACAGGGGGCGTTAATGAAAAACTGTTTTTT